This entry lists 23 T cell receptor beta chains sequenced from one sample in a study of blood T cell repertoires in COVID-19. Only in-frame clones appear in the TCRdb table, and some are missing; sequencing was by immunoSEQ multiplex PCR. The table lists about 100,000 clones, roughly 85% of them singletons. Sequencing used peripheral blood. The receptors here all came from a man aged 70-80 years with active or convalescent COVID-19.

The count of this clone is one. This chain joins TRBV11-2 and TRBJ2-3; TRBD2 agrees at 8 bases. The CDR3 covers 18 residues. J lost 6 bases, V lost 2 bases, and 16 bases had no gene match. Germline CDR1 reads SGHAT; CDR2 reads FQNNGV. CDR3 DNA: TGTGCCAGCAGCTTATATCCGGGAGGGATTAGTCCCGAGGATACGCAGTATTTT. This sequence encodes CASSLYPGGISPEDTQYF.

J is TRBJ2-7 and V is TRBV19; 9 nucleotides align to TRBD2. From germline, CDR1 is LNHDA and CDR2 SQIVND (reference sequence). The CDR3 runs 16 residues. V trimming: 3 bases; J trimming: 1 base; junction bases outside the gene matches: 7. The CDR3 spells CASSIGSGSVSYEQYF. The CDR3 bases are TGTGCCAGTAGTATTGGTAGCGGGAGTGTGTCCTACGAGCAGTACTTC. Full variable domain (remainder filled in from reference TRBV19 and TRBJ2-7): DGGITQSPKYLFRKEGQNVTLSCEQNLNHDAMYWYRQDPGQGLRLIYYSQIVNDFQKGDIAEGYSVSREKKESFPLTVTSAQKNPTAFYLCASSIGSGSVSYEQYFGPGTRLTVT.

This clone was counted a few times. The V and J genes are TRBV2 and TRBJ2-3; 14 bases align to TRBD2. J gave up 0 bases and V 6 bases, and 14 bases lay outside the gene matches. The CDR3 length is 20 residues. Germline assignment: CDR1 SNHLY and CDR2 FYNNEI. The CDR3 is CASRGSGTSGGLTSTDTQYF. CDR3 bases: TGTGCCAGCAGAGGATCCGGGACTAGCGGGGGATTAACTAGCACAGATACGCAGTATTTT.

The chain carries TRBV4-1 and TRBJ2-5, with a possible D match to TRBD1 (6 bases). This CDR3 contains 16 residues. Trimming took 1 base from V and 3 from J, leaving 15 bases between them. Germline CDR1 reads MGHRA; CDR2 reads YSYEKL. CDR3 bases: TGCGCCAGCAGCCAAGGGACCTTGCAGGGGAAAGAGACCCAGTACTTC. This encodes CASSQGTLQGKETQYF.

The rearrangement joins TRBV12-3 or TRBV12-4 to TRBJ1-5; D not certain. The CDR3 is 12 amino acids. V was shortened by 0 bases and J by 14 bases, with 11 bases between the two germline ends. CDR3 sequence reads: CASSLARQEEHF. Here the CDR3 DNA reads TGTGCCAGCAGTTTAGCGCGTCAAGAAGAGCATTTT.

This clone was counted once. V is TRBV4-3 and J is TRBJ2-1; 7 positions agree with TRBD2. V shed 3 bases and J 2 bases; nucleotides not matched to a gene: 10. The length of the CDR3 is 17 residues. Germline values: CDR1 LGHNA, CDR2 YSLEER. CDR3 region: CASSQLRRGVPYNEQFF. CDR3 nucleotides: TGCGCCAGCAGCCAGCTACGCCGGGGGGTCCCCTACAATGAGCAGTTCTTC.

V and J are TRBV28 and TRBJ2-3; a weak D match, TRBD2 (5 bases). Germline V lookup: CDR1 MDHEN, CDR2 SYDVKM. Trimming removed 5 bases from V and 4 bases from J, with 16 bases in between. The CDR3 length is 15 residues. This chain's CDR3 is CASSPTDGVPDTQYF. The CDR3 DNA reads TGTGCCAGCAGTCCAACTGACGGGGTACCAGATACGCAGTATTTT.

The rearrangement joins TRBV7-8 to TRBJ2-5; D may be TRBD1 (5 bases). This CDR3 is built from 14 residues. Germline V gene sequence: CDR1 SGHVS, CDR2 FQNEAQ. V shed 5 bases and J shed 1 base, with 11 bases lying between them. The CDR3 nucleotides are TGTGCCAGCAGCCCAGTGGGGCCCCAAGAGACCCAGTACTTC. Its protein is CASSPVGPQETQYF.

The chain uses TRBV11-3 and TRBJ2-1; TRBD2 aligns across 7 bases. The CDR3 has 18 amino acids. J gave up 7 bases and V 5 bases, and 20 bases lay outside the gene matches. Germline CDR1 SGHNT, CDR2 YENEEA. The DNA for the CDR3 is TGTGCCAGCAGCCCCCGACCGGGGGGTATCTTTACTCTAAATGAGCAGTTCTTC. Translating gives CASSPRPGGIFTLNEQFF. The full variable domain, its missing parts supplied by reference TRBV11-3 and TRBJ2-1, is EAGVVQSPRYKIIEKKQPVAFWCNPISGHNTLYWYLQNLGQGPELLIRYENEEAVDDSQLPKDRFSAERLKGVDSTLKIQPAELGDSAVYLCASSPRPGGIFTLNEQFFGPGTRLTVL.

The V gene is TRBV15, the J gene TRBJ2-1; 8 nucleotides line up with TRBD1. Germline assignment: CDR1 LNHNV and CDR2 YYDKDF (reference sequence). V shed 0 bases and J 7 bases; nucleotides not matched to a gene: 14. The CDR3 covers 18 residues. The CDR3 sequence: CATSRDRGGQGARNEQFF. The CDR3 DNA follows: TGTGCCACCAGCAGAGATAGAGGGGGGCAGGGGGCGAGGAATGAGCAGTTCTTC.

J is TRBJ1-2 and V is TRBV6-2 or TRBV6-3, with D hard to call. CDR1 MNHEY and CDR2 SVGEGT come from the germline V gene. The germline V and J ends were trimmed by 4 bases and 7 bases, with 13 bases remaining between them. The CDR3 totals 13 residues. Here the CDR3 reads CASSWSGLGGYTF. CDR3 coding DNA: TGTGCCAGCAGTTGGTCTGGACTTGGTGGCTACACCTTC.

The chain uses TRBV7-9 and TRBJ2-1; TRBD1 aligns across 7 bases. Germline lookup yields CDR1 SEHNR and CDR2 FQNEAQ (reference sequence). The V segment lost 5 bases and the J segment 6 bases; nucleotides outside the gene matches: 7. The CDR3 has 14 amino acids. CDR3 DNA sequence: TGTGCCAGCAGCCGAGACGGGGACAGCAATGAGCAGTTCTTC. It is translated as CASSRDGDSNEQFF.

This clone has just one count. The chain links TRBV9 to TRBJ1-3; tentative D call: TRBD1 (5 bases). V was cut by 3 bases and J by 2 bases, with 18 bases left in between. CDR1 and CDR2 (germline): SGDLS, YYNGEE. The CDR3 covers 17 residues. CDR3 sequence: CASSGAPGQGPGNTIYF. The DNA of the CDR3 is TGTGCCAGCAGCGGAGCTCCAGGGCAAGGTCCTGGAAACACCATATATTTT.

The chain links TRBV4-1 to TRBJ2-2; no clear D. The CDR3 sequence is 15 residues long. V lost 1 base and J lost 3, with 9 bases in between. Germline V gene lookup returns CDR1 MGHRA and CDR2 YSYEKL. This CDR3 is CASSQGRGDTGELFF. In DNA form, the CDR3 reads TGCGCCAGCAGCCAAGGAAGAGGTGACACCGGGGAGCTGTTTTTT.

The J gene is TRBJ2-2, the V gene TRBV25-1; possibly TRBD2 for D (5 bases). Germline V CDR1 and CDR2: MGHDK, SYGVNS. There are 14 residues in the CDR3. V was trimmed by 4 bases and J by 3 bases, leaving 9 bases between them. The CDR3 DNA reads TGTGCCAGCAGTGTTTCGGGGTACACCGGGGAGCTGTTTTTT. Protein: CASSVSGYTGELFF.

In this sample, this clone turned up once. The chain has TRBV5-1 and TRBJ2-5; 8 nucleotides agree with TRBD1. V gave up 3 bases and J gave up 0 bases; unmatched junction bases: 1. Germline V CDR1 and CDR2: SGHRS, YFSETQ. The CDR3 has 14 amino acids. The CDR3 here is CASSWTGYQETQYF. The CDR3, as DNA: TGCGCCAGCAGCTGGACAGGGTACCAAGAGACCCAGTACTTC.

CDR3 protein: CASSEAKGTTQYF. CDR3 nucleotides: TGTGCCAGCAGTGAAGCTAAGGGGACAACGCAGTATTTT. The V and J genes are TRBV6-1 and TRBJ2-3; TRBD1 might be the D (6 bases). Germline V lookup: CDR1 MNHNS, CDR2 SASEGT. This CDR3 spans 13 amino acids. Trimming took 0 bases from V and 9 from J, leaving 10 bases between them.

The chain links TRBV2 to TRBJ2-3, with TRBD2 matching over 11 bases. V lost 11 bases and J lost 2; bases outside the gene matches: 12. Germline values: CDR1 SNHLY, CDR2 FYNNEI. There are 16 residues in the CDR3. The chain's CDR3 is CAGAQRLAGFTDTQYF. The CDR3 nucleotides read TGTGCCGGCGCACAAAGACTAGCGGGATTCACAGATACGCAGTATTTT.

The chain employs TRBV9 and TRBJ2-1, with D unresolved. The CDR3 spans 16 residues. Germline loops: CDR1 SGDLS, CDR2 YYNGEE. V lost 0 bases and J lost 1, with 11 bases in between. CDR3 sequence (DNA): TGTGCCAGCAGCGTAGAAGACTTCATATCCTACAATGAGCAGTTCTTC. Amino acid sequence: CASSVEDFISYNEQFF. The whole variable domain, filled in from reference TRBV9 and TRBJ2-1, reads DSGVTQTPKHLITATGQRVTLRCSPRSGDLSVYWYQQSLDQGLQFLIQYYNGEERAKGNILERFSAQQFPDLHSELNLSSLELGDSALYFCASSVEDFISYNEQFFGPGTRLTVL.

The rearrangement links TRBV19 to TRBJ2-1, with D possibly matching TRBD2 (6 bases). Germline values: CDR1 LNHDA, CDR2 SQIVND (reference sequence). This CDR3 has 11 residues. Trimming pared 6 bases from V and 15 bases from J, leaving 15 bases between. The CDR3 sequence is CASSGRDFLFF. The CDR3 bases are TGTGCCAGTAGCGGCCGGGACTTTTTGTTCTTC.

The chain combines TRBV28 with TRBJ2-7, with TRBD1 matching over 12 bases. Germline CDR1 reads MDHEN; CDR2 reads SYDVKM. CDR3 length: 15 amino acids. J was trimmed by 5 bases and V by 3 bases; bases with no gene match: 5. The CDR3 DNA is TGTGCCAGCAGTTTCCTGGGACAGGGGGCGGACGAGCAGTACTTC. Translation: CASSFLGQGADEQYF.

This chain links TRBV3-1 (or the pseudogene TRBV3-2) with TRBJ1-1, with D maybe TRBD1 (6 bases). This CDR3 comprises 15 residues. The germline gives CDR1 LGHDT, CDR2 YNNKEL (reference sequence). Trimming took off 1 base at V and 3 bases at J, with 12 bases between the two ends. The CDR3 sequence: CASSQGGLVDTEAFF. The CDR3 nucleotides are TGTGCCAGCAGCCAAGGGGGGCTAGTGGACACTGAAGCTTTCTTT.

This clone was counted at least ten times. This rearrangement joins TRBV7-9 to TRBJ1-2; tentative D call: TRBD1 (5 bases). The V end lost 1 base, the J end lost 3 bases, and 15 bases lay between the germline ends. The CDR3 loop spans 16 amino acids. Germline loops: CDR1 SEHNR, CDR2 FQNEAQ (reference sequence). CDR3 sequence: CASSLGRGNAHYGYTF. CDR3 bases: TGTGCCAGCAGCTTAGGGCGGGGGAATGCCCACTATGGCTACACCTTC.